This TCR beta chain was recorded in a study of cytomegalovirus exposure and HLA in healthy donors. Study as a whole: The same platform was used for the roughly 120 validation repertoires as for the approximately 730 first-cohort repertoires, as reported in a later analysis. Whole-study results and caveats: Cytomegalovirus association was listed for 164 TCR beta chains. Per published reports, the classifier diagnosed cytomegalovirus status with high specificity and sensitivity.

V shed 3 bases and J shed 3 bases, with 9 bases lying between them. Per germline, CDR1 SEHNR and CDR2 FQNEAQ (reference sequence). The CDR3 is made up of 13 amino acids. Measured with immunoSEQ multiplex PCR; TCRdb has only the in-frame clones, and not every one. There are 200,000 or so clones in the sample; 65% to 90% occur only once, and roughly 12% lies in the top ten. Note on this clone: Its antigen is currently unknown. In the same sample, other DNA sequences code for this CDR3.

This sequence joins TRBV7-9 and TRBJ2-7, with TRBD1 as a possible D gene (6 bases). Sequencing was performed on PBMCs. This sequence was found in a woman under 40 in good health and CMV-seropositive. The CDR3 loop reads CASSFGRGYEQYF. The CDR3 DNA follows: TGTGCCAGCAGCTTCGGCAGGGGCTACGAGCAGTACTTC.